This T cell receptor (beta chain) came from a study of OX40 agonist ivuxolimab in advanced cancers. Study-wide results and caveats: Partial responders treated at 0.1-3.0 mg/kg exhibited clonal expansion among the lowest measured.

Profiled with immunoSEQ multiplex PCR; TCRdb holds only in-frame clones, not every one. In the table there are about 40,000 clones, about 88% of which are singletons. About this clone itself: The antigen is not known.

The CDR3 consists of 16 residues. CDR1 and CDR2 from the germline V gene are SGHDT and YYEEEE. The ends lost 3 bases at V and 2 bases at J; junction bases unmatched: 4. The clonotype was recovered from an adult with an advanced solid tumor such as melanoma, head and neck, liver or kidney cancer. Sequenced material: CD4+ or CD8+ T cells sorted from blood, taken in a trial of the OX40 agonist ivuxolimab. The chain has TRBV5-6 and TRBJ2-1, with TRBD2 matching 11 bases. CDR3 coding DNA: TGTGCCAGCAGCTGGGAGACTAGCGGGGCCTACAATGAGCAGTTCTTC. This codes for CASSWETSGAYNEQFF.